One sample yielded the 16 T cell receptor beta chains listed below, sequenced in a study of lymphopenia after photon versus proton radiotherapy. The data were produced by immunoSEQ multiplex PCR, yet TCRdb's version contains in-frame clones alone and is incomplete. The table includes under 30,000 clones, roughly 90% detected once. Specimen: peripheral blood, collected from a patient treated with photon-based radiotherapy. The receptors derive from a man aged 45-65 years with gastric cancer.

The chain joins TRBV6-4 to TRBJ2-4; no clear D. The CDR3 consists of 13 residues. CDR1 and CDR2 from the germline V gene are MRHNA and SNTAGT. Trimming cost V 2 bases and J 8 bases, with 10 bases left between them. In DNA, the CDR3 is TGTGCCAGCAGTGACACCCCCCAGGACATTCAGTACTTC. As protein: CASSDTPQDIQYF.

The genes are TRBV23-1 and TRBJ2-3, with 8 bases that match TRBD1. TRBV23-1 is given ORF status, its function remaining uncertain. Trimming at V came to 9 bases and at J to 4 bases, leaving 0 bases not matched to a gene. The CDR3 contains 11 residues. The CDR3 spells CARGQADTQYF. The CDR3 nucleotides read TGCGCCAGGGGACAGGCAGATACGCAGTATTTT.

The chain joins TRBV4-3 to TRBJ1-5; 7 nucleotides align to TRBD1. Germline lookup yields CDR1 LGHNA and CDR2 YSLEER. This CDR3 spans 13 amino acids. Germline trimming cut 4 bases from V and 7 bases from J; bases unmatched to any gene: 4. The CDR3 loop is CASSPDRVQPQHF. DNA for the CDR3: TGCGCCAGCAGCCCTGACAGGGTACAGCCCCAGCATTTT.

This clone was detected once. The V call is TRBV5-1, the J call TRBJ2-1; 12 bases are a match to TRBD2. The CDR3 is 15 amino acids. Germline V gives CDR1 SGHRS, CDR2 YFSETQ. V trimming: 3 bases; J trimming: 5 bases; junction bases outside the gene matches: 3. CDR3 region: CASSSLAGGNNEQFF. The CDR3 DNA is TGCGCCAGCAGCTCACTAGCGGGGGGCAACAATGAGCAGTTCTTC.

This clone appeared once. Here the CDR3 DNA reads TGTGCCAGCAGCTTGGAGAGGCAGAGCTCCTACAATGAGCAGTTCTTC. Amino acids: CASSLERQSSYNEQFF. The chain links TRBV5-6 to TRBJ2-1; unclear D gene. The germline CDR1 and CDR2 sequences are SGHDT and YYEEEE. This CDR3 region has 16 residues. The germline V and J ends were trimmed by 0 bases and 0 bases, with 10 bases remaining between them.

V usage is TRBV6-1 and J usage is TRBJ2-7, with 14 bases identical to TRBD2. V shed 5 bases, J shed 2 bases, and the junction held 2 bases outside the gene matches. Per germline, CDR1 MNHNS and CDR2 SASEGT. The CDR3 spans 15 residues. CDR3 nucleotides: TGTGCCAGCAGTAGGGGACTAGCGGGGGCCTACGAGCAGTACGTC. It encodes CASSRGLAGAYEQYV.

The chain joins TRBV18 to TRBJ1-6, with 10 bases lining up with TRBD1. The CDR3 has 15 residues. CDR1 and CDR2 (germline): KGHSH, LQKENI. Trimming cost V 0 bases and J 7 bases; bases outside gene matches: 0. The chain's CDR3 is CASSPPGQGNSPLHF. The CDR3 nucleotides are TGTGCCAGCTCACCACCGGGACAGGGGAATTCACCCCTCCACTTT.

This sequence joins TRBV15 and TRBJ2-7; perhaps TRBD2 as D (5 bases). The CDR3 sequence is 13 residues long. V gave up 5 bases and J gave up 6 bases, with 14 bases separating them. The V gene's germline CDR1 is LNHNV and CDR2 YYDKDF (reference sequence). The DNA of the CDR3 is TGTGCCACCAGCGAGAAACTAGTCAGCGAGCAGTACGTC. Protein product: CATSEKLVSEQYV.

The DNA of the CDR3 is TGTGCCAGTCAGGGTCAGCAGCAGTCTGGCTACACCTTC. It codes for CASQGQQQSGYTF. The gene calls are TRBV27 and TRBJ1-2; tentatively, D is TRBD1 (5 bases). The CDR3 extends over 13 amino acids. The germline V gene encodes CDR1 MNHEY and CDR2 SMNVEV (reference sequence). V lost 9 bases, J lost 7 bases, and 18 bases lay in between.

The CDR3 sequence: CASSDRGASTDTQYF. Here the CDR3 DNA reads TGTGCCAGCAGTGACAGGGGAGCGAGCACAGATACGCAGTATTTT. V and J are TRBV6-4 and TRBJ2-3; either TRBD1 or TRBD2 may fit D (5 bases each). The CDR3 runs to 15 residues. Trimming cost V 2 bases and J 0 bases, with 9 bases left between them. Germline CDR1 MRHNA, CDR2 SNTAGT.

This chain connects TRBV12-5 to TRBJ2-1, with D perhaps TRBD1 or TRBD2 (5 bases each). This CDR3 has 15 residues. Trimming pared 2 bases from V and 8 bases from J, leaving 16 bases between. Looked up from germline, CDR1 is LGHNT and CDR2 is FRNRAP. CDR3 protein: CASGLKGSGADEQFF. The DNA of the CDR3 is TGTGCTAGTGGTTTGAAGGGTTCCGGGGCGGATGAGCAGTTCTTC.

Relative to its sample, this clone is medium-sized. The chain employs TRBV7-2 and TRBJ2-7, with D possibly being TRBD1 (6 bases). Germline values: CDR1 SGHTA, CDR2 FQGNSA. Between the trimmed V and J ends, which lost 2 bases and 4 bases, there was a span of 12 bases. The CDR3 covers 14 residues. The CDR3 DNA is TGTGCCAGCAGCTTACACGGCAGGGGTTACGAGCAGTACTTC. This translates into CASSLHGRGYEQYF.

The chain joins TRBV5-8 to TRBJ1-6; 7 positions agree with TRBD1. The J segment lost 9 bases and the V segment lost 4 bases, leaving 13 bases of the junction unmatched. CDR1 is SGHTS, CDR2 YDEGEE, per germline. This CDR3 contains 16 residues. CDR3 sequence: CASSHGGGGMSSPLHF. The CDR3 DNA follows: TGTGCCAGCAGCCACGGTGGAGGGGGCATGAGTTCACCCCTCCACTTT.

The rearrangement uses TRBV27 and TRBJ2-2, with 10 positions matching TRBD1. V lost 4 bases, J lost 7 bases, and 9 bases stayed unmatched. CDR1 is MNHEY and CDR2 is SMNVEV in the germline V gene (reference sequence). This CDR3 has 16 residues. The CDR3 DNA reads TGTGCCAGCAGTTGGGGGACAGGGGCCTTCCACGGGGAGCTGTTTTTT. This sequence encodes CASSWGTGAFHGELFF.

The J gene is TRBJ2-5, the V gene TRBV11-3; perhaps D is TRBD1 or TRBD2 (6 bases each). This CDR3 is 15 amino acids long. V was shortened by 5 bases and J by 5 bases, with 18 bases between the two germline ends. Germline V CDR1 and CDR2: SGHNT, YENEEA. The DNA for the CDR3 is TGTGCCAGCAGCGCGGGACACCCAGGGATGGAGACCCAGTACTTC. Protein product: CASSAGHPGMETQYF.

Only one count was recorded for this clone. J is TRBJ2-1 and V is TRBV9; TRBD2 matches 10 bases. Germline V CDR1 and CDR2: SGDLS, YYNGEE. CDR3 length: 15 residues. V gave up 0 bases and J gave up 8 bases; unmatched junction bases: 5. The CDR3 sequence is CASSVGASGGHEQFF. The CDR3 coding sequence is TGTGCCAGCAGCGTAGGGGCTAGCGGGGGCCATGAGCAGTTCTTC.